This T cell receptor (beta chain) was captured in a study of blood T cell repertoires in COVID-19. Study overall: Both acute and convalescent COVID-19 samples were obtained from the United States, Italy and Spain. Sources were T cells, B-cell-depleted T cells, or PBMCs; the material itself was cDNA or gDNA.

Original handling: The authors estimated nucleated cell counts from reference gene primer amplification. Libraries were prepared by immunoSEQ multiplex PCR; TCRdb keeps only in-frame clonotypes and omits some of them. That table supplies the V and J calls and clone size; D and trimming were determined from the DNA. The table records nearly 200,000 clones, approximately 87% of them present only once. This TCR derives from a woman aged 70-85 years with acute or convalescent COVID-19. The sequenced sample consisted of peripheral blood.

CDR3 nucleotides: TGTGCCAGCAGCGTAGAGGGGTACGGGTCACCCCTCCACTTT. Its protein product is CASSVEGYGSPLHF. The genes are TRBV9 and TRBJ1-6, with a tentative D call TRBD1 (5 bases). This CDR3 contains 14 residues. Between the trimmed V and J ends, which lost 0 bases and 10 bases, there was a span of 11 bases. Germline CDR1 and CDR2: SGDLS and YYNGEE. The entire variable domain, with the rest obtained from reference TRBV9 and TRBJ1-6, is as follows: DSGVTQTPKHLITATGQRVTLRCSPRSGDLSVYWYQQSLDQGLQFLIQYYNGEERAKGNILERFSAQQFPDLHSELNLSSLELGDSALYFCASSVEGYGSPLHFGNGTRLTVT.